The 17 T cell receptor beta chains given below trace back to one sample, sequenced in a study of regulatory T cells in long-lasting Graves disease. To make TCR beta libraries, researchers used iRepertoire HTBI primers and Arm-PCR of CDR3 regions. TCRdb reprocessed the multiplex PCR reads with MiXCR, giving one entry per CDR3 protein. The table records approximately 400,000 distinct CDR3 sequences, 15% of them present only once. As for time point: newly diagnosed GD, antithyroid drugs for less than 3 months. PBMC RNA served as the TCR library source. These records were also assigned to another study, of T cells in Graves' hyperthyroidism and ophthalmopathy.

Here the sequenced sample was peripheral blood mononuclear cells (PBMCs), taken at new diagnosis, from a patient treated with antithyroid drugs. These receptors were collected from a woman aged 40 to 50 with Graves disease.

This clonotype was counted ten times or more. V usage is TRBV25-1 and J usage is TRBJ2-7; D unclear. Germline lookup yields CDR1 MGHDK and CDR2 SYGVNS. The CDR3 loop spans 14 amino acids. V was pared by 1 base and J by 2 bases, with 9 bases between. As DNA, the CDR3 is TGTGCCAGCAGTGAATTGGAAGAAACCTACGAGCAGTACTTC. Amino acid sequence: CASSELEETYEQYF.

This clonotype was recorded many times. This sequence joins TRBV6-1 and TRBJ1-5; no reliable D call. CDR1 is MNHNS and CDR2 is SASEGT in the germline V gene. The CDR3 is made up of 13 amino acids. V lost 6 bases, J lost 7 bases, and 13 bases lay in between. CDR3: CASSPTGRQPQHF. DNA for the CDR3: TGTGCCAGCAGCCCGACGGGGAGGCAGCCCCAGCATTTT.

This clonotype was detected ten times or more. This chain uses TRBV6-2 or TRBV6-3 with TRBJ2-1; D ambiguous. CDR1 is MNHEY and CDR2 is SVGEGT in the germline V gene. The CDR3 consists of 11 residues. V was shortened by 5 bases and J by 13 bases, with 12 bases between the two germline ends. The CDR3 is CASSEDVSQFF. CDR3 sequence (DNA): TGTGCCAGCAGTGAAGATGTAAGTCAGTTCTTC.

This clonotype was recorded at least ten times. The rearrangement joins TRBV29-1 to TRBJ1-2; 7 positions agree with TRBD1. Germline V gives CDR1 SQVTM, CDR2 ANQGSEA. This CDR3 region has 12 residues. The V and J ends lost 5 bases and 6 bases, in that order; junction bases with no gene match: 6. The CDR3, as DNA: TGCAGCGTTCCAGGGGGTCGGCATGGCTACACCTTC. This translates into CSVPGGRHGYTF.

The chain employs TRBV4-1 and TRBJ1-1, with 9 bases matching TRBD1. Germline CDR1 is MGHRA and CDR2 is YSYEKL. Trimming took 2 bases from V and 10 from J; bases not matched to a gene: 8. The CDR3 runs to 14 residues. The CDR3 protein is CASSQLDRGGGAFF. DNA of the CDR3: TGCGCCAGCAGCCAACTGGACAGGGGAGGGGGAGCTTTCTTT.

The V call is TRBV6-6, the J call TRBJ2-1, with D possibly TRBD2 on 6 matching bases. The germline V gene encodes CDR1 MNHNY and CDR2 SVGAGI (reference sequence). The V and J ends lost 0 bases and 10 bases respectively, with 13 bases between them. The CDR3 contains 14 residues. Written as DNA, the CDR3 is TGTGCCAGCAGTTACTCGGTGGGAGGTGTCGAGCAGTTCTTC. Amino acids: CASSYSVGGVEQFF.

This clonotype has ten or more counts. The rearrangement links TRBV28 to TRBJ2-7; 9 bases are a match to TRBD2. The CDR3 extends over 13 amino acids. CDR1 and CDR2 from the germline V gene are MDHEN and SYDVKM. V lost 7 bases and J lost 3; bases outside the gene matches: 4. DNA for the CDR3: TGTGCCAGCAAGAGTAGCGGGAGCTACGAGCAGTACTTC. This translates into CASKSSGSYEQYF. The full variable domain, in which reference TRBV28 and TRBJ2-7 provide the parts outside the CDR3, is DVKVTQSSRYLVKRTGEKVFLECVQDMDHENMFWYRQDPGLGLRLIYFSYDVKMKEKGDIPEGYSVSREKKERFSLILESASTNQTSMYLCASKSSGSYEQYFGPGTRLTVT.

J is TRBJ2-1 and V is TRBV15; D not certain. V was trimmed by 1 base and J by 1 base, leaving 8 bases between them. Germline V lookup: CDR1 LNHNV, CDR2 YYDKDF (reference sequence). This CDR3 is 15 amino acids long. CDR3 DNA: TGTGCCACCAGCAGAGGAGCAGATTCCTACAATGAGCAGTTCTTC. Translation: CATSRGADSYNEQFF.

As concerns this clonotype: It differs at one base from a far larger clone, so likely a read error. This chain uses TRBV12-3 or TRBV12-4 with TRBJ2-5; no reliable D call. The length of the CDR3 is 12 residues. Between the trimmed V and J ends, which lost 5 bases and 10 bases, there was a span of 14 bases. CDR3 sequence (DNA): TGTGCCAGCAGTGAGTCACAGTTGGTCCAGTACTTC. Translating gives CASSESQLVQYF.

This clonotype was counted many times. The chain joins TRBV6-5 to TRBJ2-1; 7 nucleotides line up with TRBD2. The CDR3 has 20 residues. The V gene end was trimmed by 0 bases and the J gene end by 9 bases; junction bases not matched to a gene: 23. Germline V gene data show CDR1 as MNHEY and CDR2 as SVGAGI. The CDR3 nucleotides are TGTGCCAGCAGTTACTCCATCCCCTCCCTACTGGCGGGAGACCACAGTGAGCAGTTCTTC. This codes for CASSYSIPSLLAGDHSEQFF.

CDR3 protein: CASSLGTSGRPGYEQYF. CDR3 coding DNA: TGCGCCAGCAGCCTTGGGACTAGCGGGAGGCCGGGGTACGAGCAGTACTTC. V is TRBV4-1 and J is TRBJ2-7; TRBD2 agrees at 15 bases. The V gene's germline CDR1 is MGHRA and CDR2 YSYEKL. This CDR3 contains 17 residues. The V gene end was trimmed by 4 bases and the J gene end by 4 bases; junction bases not matched to a gene: 8.

Many counts were recorded for this clonotype. The rearrangement uses TRBV6-2 or TRBV6-3 and TRBJ1-1; a possible D gene is TRBD1 (5 bases). The CDR3 loop spans 16 amino acids. Germline loops: CDR1 MNHEY, CDR2 SVGEGT. The V end was cut by 6 bases, the J end by 1 base, with 18 bases between. The DNA of the CDR3 is TGTGCCAGCAGCAATAATCCGGGACGTGGGAACACTGAAGCTTTCTTT. Amino acids: CASSNNPGRGNTEAFF.

This clonotype was counted ten times or more. The V call is TRBV6-5, the J call TRBJ2-5; TRBD2 agrees at 10 bases. This CDR3 spans 17 amino acids. CDR1 and CDR2 from the germline V gene are MNHEY and SVGAGI. The junction had 11 bases not matched to a gene; V was cut back by 4 bases and J by 3 bases. The CDR3 DNA reads TGTGCCAGCAGTTCTAAACCAGCGGGAGGGTCGAAAGAGACCCAGTACTTC. This encodes CASSSKPAGGSKETQYF.

This clonotype is a singleton in its sample. A clone one base away is much larger, so this may be a read error. The chain couples TRBV9 to TRBJ2-3; D may be TRBD2 (5 bases). V gave up 0 bases and J gave up 8 bases, with 19 bases separating them. This CDR3 comprises 16 residues. Looked up from germline, CDR1 is SGDLS and CDR2 is YYNGEE. The CDR3, as DNA: TGTGCCAGCAGCGTAGCTGGATCCGAGGAGGCAGGTACGCAGTATTTT. It translates to CASSVAGSEEAGTQYF.

This clonotype has a count of ten or more. The chain has TRBV13 and TRBJ2-3; 7 bases match TRBD2. The trim removed 1 base at V and 1 base at J, leaving 2 bases unmatched. Per germline, CDR1 PRHDT and CDR2 FYEKMQ (reference sequence). This CDR3 has 15 residues. The DNA for the CDR3 is TGTGCCAGCAGCTTAGTCCTAGCGGGCACAGATACGCAGTATTTT. This encodes CASSLVLAGTDTQYF.

This clonotype occurred many times. The V gene is TRBV30, the J gene TRBJ2-5; D possibly corresponds to TRBD1 (5 bases). Deletions cut 3 bases from V and 5 bases from J, with 13 bases between. Germline V lookup: CDR1 GTSNPN, CDR2 SVGIG (reference sequence). CDR3 length: 13 residues. CDR3 DNA sequence: TGTGCCTGGAGAGGTAGGGGTCTGGAGACCCAGTACTTC. Translating it yields CAWRGRGLETQYF.

This clonotype has at least ten counts. The J gene is TRBJ2-7, the V gene TRBV18; a weak D match, TRBD2 (6 bases). V was clipped by 2 bases and J by 4 bases, with 21 bases between them. This CDR3 is built from 17 residues. Germline V gene lookup returns CDR1 KGHSH and CDR2 LQKENI. CDR3 coding DNA: TGTGCCAGCTCACCAGCTCCGGGCGGGGATTTTAGATACGAGCAGTACTTC. It codes for CASSPAPGGDFRYEQYF.